Given below is one TCR beta chain in context. What it recognizes is unknown. This record belongs to a study of shared clonotypes between healthy human individuals. Deep-level assay runs were performed. Original analysis: Filtering of immunoSEQ junctional sequences could not match full-length read filtering. Sequencing used immunoSEQ multiplex PCR; TCRdb keeps in-frame clones, though not all of them. For V, J and clone size, that table is used; D and trimming come from the DNA. The sample has approximately 350,000 clones; about 97% are singletons. Trimming pared 1 base from V and 7 bases from J, leaving 7 bases between. The CDR3 is made up of 13 amino acids. Germline CDR1 reads SEHNR; CDR2 reads FQNEAQ (reference sequence). Study-wide results and limits: Shared across several donors were 4% to 6% of the naive CD4 clonotypes.

This clonotype was obtained from a young man in good health. Sequences were obtained from memory CD8+ T cells sorted from blood. The subset denotes: CD45RO+ cells pooled with CCR7-negative TemRA cells. The gene calls are TRBV7-9 and TRBJ2-2; maybe TRBD1 (5 bases). The CDR3: CASSLGGGGELFF. CDR3 sequence (DNA): TGTGCCAGCAGCTTAGGGGGCGGCGGGGAGCTGTTTTTT.